These 28 T cell receptor beta chains were all obtained from the same sample, sequenced in a study of identical twins. TCRdb re-derived calls from the 5' RACE reads in MiXCR, one entry per CDR3 protein. The table shows 450,000 or so distinct CDR3 sequences, with approximately 15% occurring only once. This sample was shared with a second study, whose subject was yellow fever vaccine responses in identical twins.

Material: CD4+ T cells sorted from blood. Receptors were obtained from a woman under 30 in good health.

This clonotype was counted a few times. The rearrangement links TRBV5-1 to TRBJ2-1, with 7 nucleotides matching TRBD1. The CDR3 contains 16 residues. V lost 5 bases and J lost 2; bases outside the gene matches: 10. From germline, CDR1 is SGHRS and CDR2 YFSETQ. The CDR3 DNA sequence: TGCGCCAGCAGTGCGGACGAGGGGGCCACCTACAATGAGCAGTTCTTC. It encodes CASSADEGATYNEQFF.

This rearrangement joins TRBV7-8 to TRBJ2-7; TRBD2 agrees at 10 bases. The CDR3 is 15 amino acids. In germline, CDR1 is SGHVS, CDR2 FQNEAQ. The V segment lost 3 bases and the J segment 3 bases; nucleotides outside the gene matches: 5. CDR3 nucleotides: TGTGCCAGCAGCTTGGGGACTAGCGAGTACTACGAGCAGTACTTC. It translates to CASSLGTSEYYEQYF.

A few counts support this clonotype. This chain joins TRBV4-2 and TRBJ2-5; 9 bases are a match to TRBD2. Germline V gene data show CDR1 as LGHNA and CDR2 as YNFKEQ. V shed 1 base and J 6 bases; nucleotides not matched to a gene: 9. This CDR3 is 16 amino acids long. Written as DNA, the CDR3 is TGTGCCAGCAGCCAAGGCGGGGGGGCTGGTTTAAAGACCCAGTACTTC. Amino acids: CASSQGGGAGLKTQYF.

This rearrangement joins TRBV7-9 to TRBJ2-2, with a weak D call TRBD2 (5 bases). Per the germline V gene, CDR1 is SEHNR and CDR2 is FQNEAQ (reference sequence). Trimming cost V 8 bases and J 2 bases, with 9 bases left between them. This CDR3 is 13 amino acids long. In nucleotides, the CDR3 is TGTGCCAGCGTCGGGGATAACACCGGGGAGCTGTTTTTT. Translation: CASVGDNTGELFF. Full variable domain (remainder filled in from reference TRBV7-9 and TRBJ2-2): DTGVSQNPRHKITKRGQNVTFRCDPISEHNRLYWYRQTLGQGPEFLTYFQNEAQLEKSRLLSDRFSAERPKGSFSTLEIQRTEQGDSAMYLCASVGDNTGELFFGEGSRLTVL.

Only a few counts were recorded for this clonotype. The V and J genes are TRBV29-1 and TRBJ2-7; perhaps TRBD1 as D (5 bases). Trimming shortened V by 7 bases and J by 7 bases, and 14 bases separated the two germline ends. Looked up from germline, CDR1 is SQVTM and CDR2 is ANQGSEA. The length of the CDR3 is 11 residues. The CDR3 DNA sequence: TGCAGCGGCCGGTTGGGGCGGGAGCAGTACTTC. Protein product: CSGRLGREQYF.

CDR3 loop: CASSFRGAPSYEQYF. The CDR3 nucleotides are TGTGCCAGCAGTTTTCGCGGAGCGCCTTCCTACGAGCAGTACTTC. The rearrangement links TRBV27 to TRBJ2-7; unclear D gene. Per the germline V gene, CDR1 is MNHEY and CDR2 is SMNVEV (reference sequence). V lost 3 bases to trimming and J lost 1 base, with 13 bases between them. CDR3 length: 15 amino acids.

CDR3 amino acids: CASRASSGSADTQYF. The CDR3 DNA sequence: TGCGCCAGCAGGGCCTCTAGCGGGAGTGCAGATACGCAGTATTTT. The V and J genes are TRBV5-1 and TRBJ2-3, with 10 positions matching TRBD2. Looked up from germline, CDR1 is SGHRS and CDR2 is YFSETQ. J lost 4 bases, V lost 5 bases, and 7 bases had no gene match. The CDR3 contains 15 residues.

The chain recombines TRBV13 with TRBJ1-2, with TRBD1 matching over 8 bases. The ends lost 5 bases at V and 0 bases at J; junction bases unmatched: 5. Germline CDR1 and CDR2: PRHDT and FYEKMQ (reference sequence). There are 15 residues in the CDR3. The CDR3 here is CASSVGQGSNYGYTF. CDR3 nucleotides: TGTGCCAGCAGCGTCGGACAGGGATCTAACTATGGCTACACCTTC.

This clonotype was detected once. The CDR3 end shows no conserved phenylalanine or tryptophan, and so a read error is likely. The V and J genes are TRBV7-9 and TRBJ2-5; maybe TRBD2 (5 bases). Germline V CDR1 and CDR2: SEHNR, FQNEAQ (reference sequence). The V gene lost 5 bases and the J gene lost 0 bases, with 10 bases spanning the gap. The CDR3 loop spans 14 amino acids. The DNA of the CDR3 is TGTGCCAGCAGCAAACTAGATGACCAAGAGACCCAGTACTAC. Translating it yields CASSKLDDQETQYY.

The chain is built from TRBV24-1 and TRBJ2-1; the match to TRBD2 covers 9 bases. Germline values: CDR1 KGHDR, CDR2 SFDVKD. With V trimmed by 6 bases and J by 9 bases, 8 bases remained unmatched. The CDR3 has 14 residues. CDR3 residues: CATSQSGRPGEQFF. The CDR3 bases are TGTGCCACCAGTCAAAGCGGGAGGCCGGGTGAGCAGTTCTTC.

The table lists this clonotype with many counts. This sequence joins TRBV28 and TRBJ2-2; no clear D. The CDR3 has 15 residues. Germline CDR1 MDHEN, CDR2 SYDVKM. With 2 bases removed from V and 2 bases from J, the gap between germline ends came to 9 bases. CDR3 loop: CASSLPSLNTGELFF. The DNA for the CDR3 is TGTGCCAGCAGTTTACCTAGTCTAAACACCGGGGAGCTGTTTTTT.

The chain employs TRBV5-4 and TRBJ2-1; no firm D call. CDR1 is SGHNT, CDR2 YYREEE, per germline (reference sequence). There are 15 residues in the CDR3. The germline V and J ends were trimmed by 4 bases and 0 bases, with 11 bases remaining between them. The CDR3 nucleotides are TGTGCCAGCAGCCTGGAGCCTGCCTCCTACAATGAGCAGTTCTTC. Amino acids: CASSLEPASYNEQFF.

In this sample, this clonotype turned up a few times. This sequence joins TRBV6-1 and TRBJ2-1; 8 positions match TRBD2. Germline CDR1 is MNHNS and CDR2 is SASEGT. The CDR3 is made up of 16 amino acids. After removal of 5 bases from V and 3 bases from J, the junction contained 9 bases not matched to a gene. CDR3 nucleotides: TGTGCCAGCAGTCGAGACGGGGGGGCCTTCTACAATGAGCAGTTCTTC. It yields the protein CASSRDGGAFYNEQFF.

J is TRBJ1-1 and V is TRBV5-1; 9 bases fit TRBD1. The germline CDR1 and CDR2 sequences are SGHRS and YFSETQ. After removal of 3 bases from V and 3 bases from J, the junction contained 6 bases not matched to a gene. The CDR3 runs to 15 residues. This CDR3 reads CASSSTGGSHTEAFF. CDR3 bases: TGCGCCAGCAGCTCCACAGGGGGCTCCCACACTGAAGCTTTCTTT.

This clonotype was observed a handful of times. This chain connects TRBV11-1 to TRBJ2-1; 9 positions agree with TRBD2. Germline V gene sequence: CDR1 SGHAT, CDR2 FQDESV (reference sequence). V dropped 5 bases and J dropped 1; count of bases not matched to a gene: 18. The CDR3 runs to 20 residues. CDR3 amino acids: CASSSSGGTSWGTSYNEQFF. In DNA, the CDR3 is TGTGCCAGCAGCAGCTCGGGAGGGACTAGCTGGGGGACGTCCTACAATGAGCAGTTCTTC.

The sample holds many counts of this clonotype. The rearrangement uses TRBV5-6 and TRBJ2-1, with 7 bases fitting TRBD1. In germline, CDR1 is SGHDT, CDR2 YYEEEE. The CDR3 totals 15 residues. Germline trimming cut 2 bases from V and 2 bases from J; bases unmatched to any gene: 4. For the CDR3, the DNA is TGTGCCAGCAGCTTTGACAGGGTCCCCTACAATGAGCAGTTCTTC. Translated, it gives CASSFDRVPYNEQFF.

This clonotype was detected only a few times. This chain links TRBV3-1 with TRBJ2-1, with D tentatively TRBD1 (5 bases). V lost 0 bases to trimming and J lost 9 bases, with 12 bases between them. The CDR3 has 14 amino acids. Germline assignment: CDR1 LGHDT and CDR2 YNNKEL (reference sequence). CDR3 DNA sequence: TGTGCCAGCAGCCAAGACGGCCCCCAGGGTGAGCAGTTCTTC. As protein: CASSQDGPQGEQFF.

The chain uses TRBV29-1 and TRBJ1-1; D is undetermined. With 1 base removed from V and 6 bases from J, the gap between germline ends came to 6 bases. This CDR3 is built from 11 residues. Germline CDR1 SQVTM, CDR2 ANQGSEA. CDR3 DNA: TGCAGCGTTGAAGGCAGTGCTGAAGCTTTCTTT. Translation gives CSVEGSAEAFF.

This clonotype has just a few counts. The chain couples TRBV10-3 to TRBJ1-5; D is ambiguous. V was cut by 4 bases and J by 7 bases, with 14 bases left in between. The germline gives CDR1 ENHRY, CDR2 SYGVKD. The CDR3 runs to 14 residues. The CDR3 region is CAISVERSGQPQHF. In nucleotides, the CDR3 is TGTGCCATCAGTGTTGAGAGGAGCGGACAGCCCCAGCATTTT.

This clonotype was counted a few times. The rearrangement joins TRBV2 to TRBJ2-2; 14 bases fit TRBD2. Germline loops: CDR1 SNHLY, CDR2 FYNNEI. The V gene end was trimmed by 6 bases and the J gene end by 5 bases; junction bases not matched to a gene: 8. The CDR3 contains 17 residues. CDR3 nucleotide sequence: TGTGCCAGCAGAGCACGACTAGCGGGGGGGCCGACCGGGGAGCTGTTTTTT. Amino acids: CASRARLAGGPTGELFF. Variable domain in full (rest from reference TRBV2 and TRBJ2-2): EPEVTQTPSHQVTQMGQEVILRCVPISNHLYFYWYRQILGQKVEFLVSFYNNEISEKSEIFDDQFSVERPDGSNFTLKIRSTKLEDSAMYFCASRARLAGGPTGELFFGEGSRLTVL.

This clonotype was detected a few times. The chain combines TRBV5-1 with TRBJ2-5, with TRBD1 as a possible D gene (5 bases). The CDR3 consists of 15 residues. Trimming pared 6 bases from V and 4 bases from J, leaving 19 bases between. The germline CDR1 and CDR2 sequences are SGHRS and YFSETQ. The CDR3 nucleotides read TGCGCCAGCAACTCGTGGCAGGGTAGAGGAGAGACCCAGTACTTC. Its translation is CASNSWQGRGETQYF. The full variable domain, rest sourced from reference TRBV5-1 and TRBJ2-5, is KAGVTQTPRYLIKTRGQQVTLSCSPISGHRSVSWYQQTPGQGLQFLFEYFSETQRNKGNFPGRFSGRQFSNSRSEMNVSTLELGDSALYLCASNSWQGRGETQYFGPGTRLLVL.

A single count supports this clonotype. The chain combines TRBV12-3 or TRBV12-4 with TRBJ2-4, with D possibly matching TRBD2 (5 bases). Between the trimmed V and J ends, which lost 3 bases and 2 bases, there was a span of 11 bases. This CDR3 is 15 amino acids long. CDR3 sequence (DNA): TGTGCCAGCAGTTTGAGAGGGATGACCAAAAACATTCAGTACTTC. This translates into CASSLRGMTKNIQYF.

This clonotype was counted at least ten times. The V and J genes are TRBV28 and TRBJ2-4; D might be TRBD1 or TRBD2, each matching 5 bases. The CDR3 is made up of 16 amino acids. Germline V gene sequence: CDR1 MDHEN, CDR2 SYDVKM. Between the trimmed V and J ends, which lost 5 bases and 1 base, there was a span of 15 bases. The CDR3 DNA is TGTGCCAGCAGTGAGAGGGGACCTCAGGCCAAAAACATTCAGTACTTC. Residues: CASSERGPQAKNIQYF.

This clonotype turned up a few times. The genes are TRBV12-3 or TRBV12-4 and TRBJ2-7; TRBD1 is a possible D gene (5 bases). V lost 5 bases and J lost 4, with 12 bases in between. CDR3 length: 13 residues. The CDR3 spells CASSPLTVYEQYF. The CDR3 DNA reads as TGTGCCAGCAGTCCCCTGACAGTTTACGAGCAGTACTTC.

This clonotype was counted only a few times. The gene calls are TRBV21-1 and TRBJ2-5; the DNA was not compared with TRBD1, the D call given in the table. TRBV21-1 is a known pseudogene. This CDR3 is 16 amino acids long. The DNA for the CDR3 is TGTGCCAGCAGCAAAGGCGTCGGGGCAATCCAAGAGACCCAGTACTTC. This codes for CASSKGVGAIQETQYF.

This clonotype was picked up a small number of times. This chain connects TRBV7-3 to TRBJ1-1; D is possibly TRBD1 (5 bases). The germline V gene encodes CDR1 SGHTA and CDR2 FQGTGA. The CDR3 has 14 amino acids. V was cut by 5 bases and J by 4 bases, with 14 bases left in between. CDR3 coding DNA: TGTGCCAGCAGCAACGGGGCAAAGGGCACTGAAGCTTTCTTT. Residues: CASSNGAKGTEAFF.

The genes are TRBV5-5 and TRBJ2-7, with D hard to call. Trimming took 4 bases from V and 1 from J, leaving 12 bases between them. The CDR3 length is 14 residues. Germline V CDR1 and CDR2: SGHKS, YYEKEE (reference sequence). The CDR3 sequence is CASSQQTISYEQYF. CDR3 DNA: TGTGCCAGCAGCCAACAGACAATATCCTACGAGCAGTACTTC.

This sequence joins TRBV5-1 and TRBJ2-7; D is undetermined. CDR3 size: 13 residues. Germline CDR1 reads SGHRS; CDR2 reads YFSETQ. Trimming removed 5 bases from V and 2 bases from J, with 11 bases in between. For the CDR3, the DNA is TGCGCCAGCAGGTGGCAGGAAACCTACGAGCAGTACTTC. Encoded protein: CASRWQETYEQYF.